Below are 12 T cell receptor beta chains sequenced from a single sample in a study of memory CD4+ T cells and cytomegalovirus serostatus. The sort gate was single viable CD3+CD4+CD8-CD45RO+ cells for memory CD4+ T cells. The data were produced by immunoSEQ multiplex PCR, yet TCRdb's version contains in-frame clones alone and is incomplete. The sample holds some 57,000 clones, more than 60% seen once. Source material: memory CD4+ T cells from blood. The receptors come from an adult in good health and CMV-seronegative.

The rearrangement links TRBV6-6 to TRBJ2-2; D gene ambiguous. V was cut by 0 bases and J by 6 bases, with 2 bases left in between. Germline loops: CDR1 MNHNY, CDR2 SVGAGI (reference sequence). The CDR3 is made up of 12 amino acids. CDR3 DNA: TGTGCCAGCAGTTACTCCCCCGGGGAGCTGTTTTTT. This gives the protein CASSYSPGELFF.

Details on this clone: The DNA is omitted, as the CDR3 cannot be located on it reliably, and the CDR3 follows TCRdb's listing. This chain connects TRBV28 to TRBJ2-5; the table's D call of TRBD2 was not tested on the DNA. The CDR3 length is 17 residues, termini included. The germline V gene encodes CDR1 MDHEN and CDR2 SYDVKM. CDR3 in amino acids: CASSSSTSGAIRETQYF.

The V gene is TRBV19, the J gene TRBJ2-5, with 14 bases lining up with TRBD2. This CDR3 is built from 16 residues. Per the germline V gene, CDR1 is LNHDA and CDR2 is SQIVND (reference sequence). Germline trimming cut 5 bases from V and 0 bases from J; bases unmatched to any gene: 2. DNA of the CDR3: TGTGCCAGTAGTCGGACTAGCGGGAGGTACCAAGAGACCCAGTACTTC. Its translation: CASSRTSGRYQETQYF.

The rearrangement joins TRBV18 to TRBJ1-1, with 7 nucleotides matching TRBD1. V shed 3 bases, J shed 6 bases, and the junction held 10 bases outside the gene matches. Germline V gene lookup returns CDR1 KGHSH and CDR2 LQKENI. This CDR3 is built from 15 residues. CDR3 protein: CASSPLTGYPSEAFF. CDR3 bases: TGTGCCAGCTCACCCCTGACAGGGTACCCCTCTGAAGCTTTCTTT. Filled out from reference TRBV18 and TRBJ1-1, the complete variable domain reads NAGVMQNPRHLVRRRGQEARLRCSPMKGHSHVYWYRQLPEEGLKFMVYLQKENIIDESGMPKERFSAEFPKEGPSILRIQQVVRGDSAAYFCASSPLTGYPSEAFFGQGTRLTVV.

J is TRBJ2-5 and V is TRBV9; 10 nucleotides align to TRBD1. CDR3 length equals 17 residues. J gave up 5 bases and V 0 bases, and 10 bases lay outside the gene matches. Germline V CDR1 and CDR2: SGDLS, YYNGEE. Here the CDR3 reads CASSVGPATGGQETQYF. As DNA, the CDR3 is TGTGCCAGCAGCGTAGGACCGGCGACAGGGGGCCAGGAGACCCAGTACTTC. The full variable domain, in which reference TRBV9 and TRBJ2-5 provide the parts outside the CDR3, is DSGVTQTPKHLITATGQRVTLRCSPRSGDLSVYWYQQSLDQGLQFLIQYYNGEERAKGNILERFSAQQFPDLHSELNLSSLELGDSALYFCASSVGPATGGQETQYFGPGTRLLVL.

This chain links TRBV2 with TRBJ2-7, with D possibly TRBD1 on 5 matching bases. Germline lookup yields CDR1 SNHLY and CDR2 FYNNEI. The ends were cut back, 6 bases at V and 5 bases at J, with 8 bases in the middle. The CDR3 has 11 residues. The DNA of the CDR3 is TGTGCCAGCAGACAGGTGAACGAGCAGTACTTC. This translates into CASRQVNEQYF.

The count of this clone is one. The chain links TRBV2 to TRBJ2-7; 10 nucleotides match TRBD2. The CDR3 totals 18 residues. V was clipped by 3 bases and J by 3 bases; unmatched bases: 14. The germline CDR1 and CDR2 sequences are SNHLY and FYNNEI. CDR3 DNA sequence: TGTGCCAGCAGTGATTGGGCTAGCGGGAGAATTAAAGGCTACGAGCAGTACTTC. Its translation: CASSDWASGRIKGYEQYF. The entire variable domain, with the rest obtained from reference TRBV2 and TRBJ2-7, is as follows: EPEVTQTPSHQVTQMGQEVILRCVPISNHLYFYWYRQILGQKVEFLVSFYNNEISEKSEIFDDQFSVERPDGSNFTLKIRSTKLEDSAMYFCASSDWASGRIKGYEQYFGPGTRLTVT.

The chain links TRBV10-3 to TRBJ2-1; 9 positions agree with TRBD1. There are 15 residues in the CDR3. J gave up 1 base and V 6 bases, and 4 bases lay outside the gene matches. The germline V gene encodes CDR1 ENHRY and CDR2 SYGVKD. The CDR3 is CAIRTGTGSYNEQFF. In nucleotides, the CDR3 is TGTGCCATCAGAACCGGGACAGGGTCCTACAATGAGCAGTTCTTC.

This clone was detected once. The chain combines TRBV6-1 with TRBJ1-5; 8 nucleotides match TRBD1. V trimming: 1 base; J trimming: 0 bases; junction bases outside the gene matches: 11. CDR1 is MNHNS, CDR2 SASEGT, per germline. CDR3 length equals 19 residues. The CDR3 protein is CASSEGRDDRGYSNQPQHF. The CDR3 DNA follows: TGTGCCAGCAGTGAAGGAAGGGACGACAGGGGTTATAGCAATCAGCCCCAGCATTTT.

A single count supports this clone. The chain carries TRBV27 and TRBJ2-5; D is ambiguous. V was cut by 2 bases and J by 4 bases, with 8 bases left in between. The CDR3 has 13 amino acids. The germline gives CDR1 MNHEY, CDR2 SMNVEV (reference sequence). CDR3 loop: CASSLRLRETQYF. For the CDR3, the DNA is TGTGCCAGCAGTTTAAGGTTACGAGAGACCCAGTACTTC.

The chain has TRBV2 and TRBJ1-4, with 10 bases identical to TRBD1. Germline V gene lookup returns CDR1 SNHLY and CDR2 FYNNEI. The CDR3 totals 16 residues. Trimming at V came to 0 bases and at J to 7 bases, leaving 5 bases not matched to a gene. The CDR3 reads CASSEALGTGVEKLFF. The DNA of the CDR3 is TGTGCCAGCAGTGAAGCGCTGGGGACAGGGGTTGAAAAACTGTTTTTT.

Here the CDR3 DNA reads TGTGCCAGCAGCTTAAGGGCAGGCTATGGCTACACCTTC. This codes for CASSLRAGYGYTF. The V call is TRBV11-1, the J call TRBJ1-2; the D is unclear. The CDR3 is made up of 13 amino acids. V lost 2 bases and J lost 4, with 8 bases in between. Germline V gene data show CDR1 as SGHAT and CDR2 as FQDESV (reference sequence).